The present entry profiles one TCR beta chain with its context. What antigen it recognizes has not been identified. No per-base quality is available; no much larger clone lies one base away. This sample was taken from a study of T cell responses to AZD1222 COVID-19 vaccine (dated by TCRdb to the early 2020s). Background on the whole study: AZD1222 recipients given second doses at about 4 weeks or at about 12 weeks were pooled, since spike-specific TCR depth and breadth were not found to differ between the two schedules. Trial participants were enrolled by age into 18-55, 56-69 and 70-plus year subgroups, with about 150, 27 and 61 TCR-sequenced participants respectively. TCR sequencing was performed for about 250 trial participants, of whom approximately 200 were given two doses of AZD1222 and around 25 were given two doses of MenACWY control vaccine.

The germline V gene yields SGDLS for CDR1 and YYNGEE for CDR2. The CDR3 numbers 15 residues from cysteine through phenylalanine. Of the read, only the CDR3 DNA is kept; its 45 bases are in frame from base 1. V loses 2 bases, J loses 5 bases, and the germline ends lie 16 bases apart. The CDR3 regions of human TCRbeta chains were analyzed by immunosequencing. Processing in the source paper ran as follows. Repertoire TCRs were checked for matches against a reference library of SARS-CoV-2-specific TCRs that had been generated using the MIRA antigen-specificity platform. Breadth meant the fraction of unique TCRs that were SARS-CoV-2-associated, whereas depth meant the fraction of total T cells that were SARS-CoV-2-associated. Using the MIRA data, each spike-specific TCR was mapped to the spike region that the TCR reacts to and placed in a CD4 or CD8 class. Log10-transformed breadth and depth values were compared by one-way ANOVA with Sidak's multiple comparisons tests. The table comes from immuneACCESS by way of TCRdb, which keeps in-frame sequences with V and J called. Part of the clones is missing from these tables; in studies checked, under half for an unresolved V gene and the rest for unknown reasons. D and trimming were read from the DNA, whereas the V and J calls and clone size are those reported in that table. The sample contains fewer than 250,000 clones, approximately 92% of them found a single time. Of the sample, 1% to 1.5% is held by the ten largest clones.

The time point label, read with the paper, signifies: baseline before first vaccination. Samples from vaccinated people were obtained from the UK trials COV001 and COV002, which included a single-blind randomized controlled phase 2/3 trial of AZD1222 (ChAdOx1 nCoV-19) in healthy adults. Trial participant PBMC samples were collected at day 0 and day 28 after the second dose for TCRbeta chain sequencing. Summary of the overall study and its limitations: No day 14 peak-response samples were available, so repertoires were characterized only after the peak T cell response. Participants were mostly white British and included more females than males, and it was suggested by the authors that clonal diversity may have been underestimated. Conclusions about previously exposed vaccinees are limited, since just a handful of AZD1222 recipients were seropositive for SARS-CoV-2 at baseline. After two AZD1222 doses, spike-specific TCR breadth and depth were significantly higher than at day 0 and than in MenACWY recipients. Vaccine-associated CD4 TCRs spanned the whole spike protein, with dominant responses in regions 160-218 and 743-854. Nearly half of unique spike-specific TCRs reportedly recognized epitopes outside regions mutated in the B.1.351 and B.1.1.7 variants. The 56-69-year group was small, and its depth increase did not reach significance, likely because of low power.

The TCR sequence derives from an adult in good health. This sample comprised peripheral blood, obtained on day 0 of AZD1222 vaccination. In this chain, TRBV9 is recombined with TRBJ1-2, with no reliable assignment of the D segment. CDR3 reads: CASSVKENARYGYTF. The DNA reads TGTGCCAGCAGCGTCAAAGAGAACGCAAGGTATGGCTACACCTTC.